This T cell receptor (beta chain) was observed in a study of blood T cell repertoires in COVID-19 (dated by TCRdb to 2020 to 2022). General notes on the study: Samples from collaborators originated in the United States, Italy and Spain and spanned both the acute and convalescent phases of COVID-19. The material from the prospective study consisted of cDNA or gDNA derived from T cells, B-cell-depleted T cells, or PBMCs. The dataset comprised deeply sampled blood TCRbeta repertoires from subjects exposed to, actively infected with, or recovered from COVID-19. A freely available public database, intended as a resource for researchers studying the immune response to SARS-CoV-2, is where the repertoires were released. The samples were drawn from two sources: the first 160 participants of the ongoing ImmuneRACE study, and 1,000 to 1,500 subjects contributed by 6 global collaborators. The sample metadata nearly always contained a de-identified subject ID, COVID-19 status, age in years and sex. HLA class I and class II types, where available, came from metadata supplied by the sample provider rather than from assay-based typing. General study outcomes and caveats: The amount of clinical and demographic metadata varied by source and participant and was provided uncurated.

About this clone: There is no known antigen for this receptor. Within one base of it there is no much larger clone, and no base qualities were kept.

One collaborating source in Seattle enrolled patients while the patients were actively infected and followed the patients over time throughout the course of disease. Whole blood was collected in K2EDTA tubes by collaborating institutions according to the institutions' own protocols. For TCRbeta analysis, collaborator samples were shipped as frozen whole blood, as isolated PBMCs, or as DNA extracted from either sample type. The germline V gene encodes CDR1 MNHEY and CDR2 SMNVEV (reference sequence). V is pruned by 3 bases and J by 6 bases, leaving 15 bases of the junction without a gene match. The CDR3 has 17 amino acids, counting the end cysteine and phenylalanine. The CDR3 DNA has 51 bases and is translated from base 1. The immunoSEQ Assay, a bias-controlled multiplex PCR, was used to amplify TCRbeta CDR3 regions from genomic DNA. Per the source publication's procedure: Within the assay, amplification of reference gene primers was used to estimate how many nucleated cells each sample contained. To quantify the absolute abundance of each unique TCRbeta CDR3 rearrangement, sequence reads were collapsed and filtered. For each sample, productive Simpson clonality was calculated as the square root of Simpson's diversity index over productive rearrangements. This is the immuneACCESS table as TCRdb keeps it, with only in-frame sequences that have V and J called. A part of the clones is gone; compared with another copy, unresolved V genes explain less than half, and the rest is unexplained. V and J calls and clone size follow that table, whereas D and trimming were derived from the DNA. A total of over 95,000 clones appear in this sample, more than 80% of them only once. The ten top clones hold just over 5.5% of the sample.

Rearrangement joined TRBV27 to TRBJ1-2; TRBD1 lines up with 8 middle nucleotides. The TCR was taken from a woman aged 60-70 years with COVID-19, enrolled during active disease. The source material was peripheral blood. In nucleotides, the sequence is TGTGCCAGCAGTTTTAGTTTTGGGGGACAGGAATACCATGGCTACACCTTC. Its product reads: CASSFSFGGQEYHGYTF.